This TCR beta chain was sequenced in a study of a mutant IDH1 vaccine in newly diagnosed glioma. Comments on this clone: Antigen specificity is unknown.

TCRdb's copy holds only in-frame clones and misses some; the assay was immunoSEQ multiplex PCR. The sample shows some 61,000 clones, around 86% of them seen only once. Time point noted: baseline, week 1 (first vaccination visit). The treatment was: pre-vaccination baseline after standard-of-care therapy. Germline CDR1 reads MNHEY; CDR2 reads SVGAGI. This CDR3 comprises 15 residues. V lost 6 bases, J lost 0 bases, and 12 bases lay in between. General study points: Seemingly, pseudoprogression had no relation to changes in the top peripheral T cell clonotypes.

The sequence came from a young man with glioma. The chain employs TRBV6-5 and TRBJ1-3, with D hard to call. The sequences come from PBMCs, collected from a glioma patient treated with radiotherapy, temozolomide or both. CDR3 coding DNA: TGTGCCAGCAGGCCTCAGAGCACCTCTGGAAACACCATATATTTT. Encoded protein: CASRPQSTSGNTIYF.